One sample yielded the 25 T cell receptor beta chains listed below, sequenced in a study of early T cells in non-severe SARS-CoV-2 infection. TCRdb reprocessed the 5' RACE reads with MiXCR, giving one entry per CDR3 protein. The table includes tens of thousands of distinct CDR3 sequences, about 11% detected once. Source material: whole blood. Receptor source: an adult who was a healthcare worker with PCR-confirmed SARS-CoV-2 infection or an uninfected control (not recorded which).

This clonotype was found many times. The V call is TRBV5-1, the J call TRBJ1-2, with TRBD1 matching 7 bases. Germline CDR1 and CDR2: SGHRS and YFSETQ. This CDR3 comprises 15 residues. V shed 0 bases and J 6 bases; nucleotides not matched to a gene: 8. CDR3: CASSLEGGAVHGYTF. The DNA of the CDR3 is TGCGCCAGCAGCTTGGAAGGGGGCGCGGTCCATGGCTACACCTTC.

This clonotype was detected ten times or more. This chain's CDR3 is CASSPPGVTGELFF. In DNA form, the CDR3 reads TGTGCCAGCAGTCCTCCGGGAGTCACCGGGGAGCTGTTTTTT. This chain joins TRBV12-3 or TRBV12-4 and TRBJ2-2; D perhaps matches TRBD2 (6 bases). Trimming removed 5 bases from V and 4 bases from J, with 11 bases in between. The CDR3 covers 14 residues.

Concerning this clonotype itself: Likely a read error: the CDR3 ends without its conserved phenylalanine or tryptophan. The J gene is TRBJ2-2, the V gene TRBV9; a weak D match, TRBD1 (6 bases). The CDR3 loop spans 16 amino acids. Trimming left V 3 bases short and J 1 base short, with 13 bases between. The germline V gene encodes CDR1 SGDLS and CDR2 YYNGEE. The CDR3 here is CASSGGQKMNTGELFL. DNA of the CDR3: TGTGCCAGCAGCGGAGGACAGAAGATGAACACCGGGGAGCTGTTTCTT.

This clonotype has at least ten counts. The rearrangement joins TRBV7-6 to TRBJ2-7, with D perhaps TRBD1 or TRBD2 (5 bases each). V was clipped by 8 bases and J by 4 bases, with 15 bases between them. CDR1 is SGHVS and CDR2 is FNYEAQ in the germline V gene. This CDR3 is 13 amino acids long. Here the CDR3 reads CASGRGARYEQYF. The CDR3 DNA sequence: TGTGCCAGCGGTCGGGGCGCGCGGTACGAGCAGTACTTC.

This clonotype was detected once. The chain joins TRBV18 to TRBJ2-3; D call uncertain. CDR1 is KGHSH and CDR2 is LQKENI in the germline V gene. The length of the CDR3 is 13 residues. The V gene lost 3 bases and the J gene lost 2 bases, with 6 bases spanning the gap. CDR3 amino acids: CASSPSITDTQYF. CDR3 bases: TGTGCCAGCTCACCGAGTATCACAGATACGCAGTATTTT. The complete variable domain, with remaining parts taken from reference TRBV18 and TRBJ2-3, reads NAGVMQNPRHLVRRRGQEARLRCSPMKGHSHVYWYRQLPEEGLKFMVYLQKENIIDESGMPKERFSAEFPKEGPSILRIQQVVRGDSAAYFCASSPSITDTQYFGPGTRLTVL.

This chain joins TRBV6-5 and TRBJ1-1; D unclear. CDR1 MNHEY and CDR2 SVGAGI come from the germline V gene. Trimming left V 4 bases short and J 1 base short, with 4 bases between. CDR3 length: 12 amino acids. CDR3 sequence: CASSSGNTEAFF. CDR3 sequence (DNA): TGTGCCAGCAGTTCAGGGAACACTGAAGCTTTCTTT.

This clonotype was observed many times. The chain is built from TRBV7-3 and TRBJ2-3; D is unclear. Trimming shortened V by 1 base and J by 2 bases, and 4 bases separated the two germline ends. Per germline, CDR1 SGHTA and CDR2 FQGTGA. The CDR3 is made up of 13 amino acids. Written as DNA, the CDR3 is TGTGCCAGCAGCTTAATGGTCACAGATACGCAGTATTTT. Amino acid sequence: CASSLMVTDTQYF.

The gene calls are TRBV11-2 and TRBJ2-1; the match to TRBD1 covers 7 bases. The CDR3 is 14 residues long. Germline V gene lookup returns CDR1 SGHAT and CDR2 FQNNGV. With 3 bases clipped from V and 5 bases from J, the junction kept 4 bases outside the gene matches. The CDR3 DNA is TGTGCCAGCAGCTTGAGGGGGCGGGACAATGAGCAGTTCTTC. It encodes CASSLRGRDNEQFF.

This sequence joins TRBV7-6 and TRBJ2-3, with D uncertain. With 2 bases removed from V and 2 bases from J, the gap between germline ends came to 11 bases. Germline V gene lookup returns CDR1 SGHVS and CDR2 FNYEAQ. This CDR3 comprises 15 residues. This chain's CDR3 is CASSLIGQSTDTQYF. The CDR3 coding sequence is TGTGCCAGCAGCTTAATAGGCCAATCCACAGATACGCAGTATTTT.

In this sample, this clonotype turned up a few times. The genes are TRBV11-2 and TRBJ2-2; D call uncertain. This CDR3 is built from 16 residues. Trimming stripped 1 base from V and 0 bases from J, with 9 bases between. From germline, CDR1 is SGHAT and CDR2 FQNNGV. CDR3 in DNA: TGTGCCAGCAGCTTAGGAAGCTGGGCGAACACCGGGGAGCTGTTTTTT. Residues: CASSLGSWANTGELFF. Complete variable domain (other parts from reference TRBV11-2 and TRBJ2-2): EAGVAQSPRYKIIEKRQSVAFWCNPISGHATLYWYQQILGQGPKLLIQFQNNGVVDDSQLPKDRFSAERLKGVDSTLKIQPAKLEDSAVYLCASSLGSWANTGELFFGEGSRLTVL.

The rearrangement joins TRBV6-6 to TRBJ2-2; the D is unclear. Trimming removed 10 bases at V and 0 bases at J, with 9 bases between. CDR1 is MNHNY and CDR2 is SVGAGI in the germline V gene (reference sequence). The CDR3 covers 13 residues. CDR3 loop: CANRPANTGELFF. The CDR3 region has the DNA TGTGCCAACCGACCGGCGAACACCGGGGAGCTGTTTTTT.

This clonotype was picked up a small number of times. The chain couples TRBV9 to TRBJ2-3, with no clear D. V lost 0 bases to trimming and J lost 6 bases, with 8 bases between them. Germline V gene sequence: CDR1 SGDLS, CDR2 YYNGEE. This CDR3 region has 13 residues. The CDR3 sequence is CASSVAPHDTQYF. Written as DNA, the CDR3 is TGTGCCAGCAGCGTAGCCCCCCATGATACGCAGTATTTT.

This clonotype came up many times. At one of its ends the junction is not consistent with the germline gene, which may arise from a read error. J is TRBJ2-2 and V is TRBV6-5, with D possibly matching TRBD2 (5 bases). This CDR3 region has 14 residues. Germline V gene lookup returns CDR1 MNHEY and CDR2 SVGAGI. The CDR3: CASTTGTNTGQLFF. The CDR3 DNA reads TGTGCCAGCACCACGGGAACGAACACCGGGCAGCTGTTTTTT.

V and J are TRBV4-2 and TRBJ1-4, with no clear D. The V end lost 0 bases, the J end lost 4 bases, and 12 bases lay between the germline ends. There are 16 residues in the CDR3. In germline, CDR1 is LGHNA, CDR2 YNFKEQ. CDR3 bases: TGTGCCAGCAGCCAAGAGTCAACTGGGCGTAATGAAAAACTGTTTTTT. Translated: CASSQESTGRNEKLFF.

This clonotype appeared many times. The chain joins TRBV20-1 to TRBJ2-1, with 14 bases aligning to TRBD2. Per germline, CDR1 DFQATT and CDR2 SNEGSKA (reference sequence). The CDR3 is 14 amino acids. J gave up 8 bases and V 6 bases, and 6 bases lay outside the gene matches. CDR3 bases: TGCAGTGCCGCCGGGACTAGCGGGAGAGATGAGCAGTTCTTC. It encodes CSAAGTSGRDEQFF.

In this sample, this clonotype turned up many times. The V call is TRBV4-1, the J call TRBJ2-2; 12 bases agree with TRBD1. The V segment lost 3 bases and the J segment 8 bases; nucleotides outside the gene matches: 10. This CDR3 comprises 17 residues. The germline V gene has CDR1 MGHRA and CDR2 YSYEKL. The CDR3 region has the DNA TGCGCCAGCAGCCACCCCGGGACAGGGGGCCTCGTGGGGGAGCTGTTTTTT. Translation: CASSHPGTGGLVGELFF.

This clonotype has more than one count but fewer than ten. CDR3 sequence (DNA): TGTGCCAGCAGCCGGACTAGCGGGAGGGCCGGGACAGATACGCAGTATTTT. It yields the protein CASSRTSGRAGTDTQYF. V and J are TRBV7-8 and TRBJ2-3, with TRBD2 identical over 15 bases. This CDR3 has 17 amino acids. The V and J ends lost 5 bases and 3 bases, in that order; junction bases with no gene match: 6. CDR1 is SGHVS and CDR2 is FQNEAQ in the germline V gene.

The chain carries TRBV7-9 and TRBJ2-2, with D possibly being TRBD1 (6 bases). The germline V gene encodes CDR1 SEHNR and CDR2 FQNEAQ (reference sequence). V dropped 5 bases and J dropped 0 bases, with 16 bases sitting between them. The CDR3 loop spans 17 amino acids. CDR3 protein: CASSPDRDTANTGELFF. CDR3 bases: TGTGCCAGCAGCCCAGACCGGGACACTGCGAACACCGGGGAGCTGTTTTTT.

This clonotype was recorded a few times. The V and J genes are TRBV19 and TRBJ2-6; possible D gene TRBD1, 5 bases. Trimming took 10 bases from V and 0 from J, leaving 16 bases between them. Per the germline V gene, CDR1 is LNHDA and CDR2 is SQIVND (reference sequence). The CDR3 loop spans 16 amino acids. The CDR3 here is CATDPGFSSGANVLTF. Written as DNA, the CDR3 is TGTGCCACTGATCCAGGGTTCAGCTCTGGGGCCAACGTCCTGACTTTC.

The V call is TRBV4-2, the J call TRBJ2-3; a weak D match, TRBD2 (7 bases). Trimming pared 1 base from V and 2 bases from J, leaving 13 bases between. This CDR3 region has 16 residues. Germline assignment: CDR1 LGHNA and CDR2 YNFKEQ. CDR3 protein: CASSQGTAGATDTQYF. In DNA form, the CDR3 reads TGTGCCAGCAGCCAAGGGACGGCGGGGGCCACAGATACGCAGTATTTT.

The chain employs TRBV11-2 and TRBJ2-3; 8 positions agree with TRBD1. Germline CDR1 is SGHAT and CDR2 is FQNNGV. V was pared by 5 bases and J by 5 bases, with 12 bases of the junction left unmatched. The CDR3 covers 16 residues. CDR3 in DNA: TGTGCCAGCAGCCAAGGACAGGGTTATTTAGGAGATACGCAGTATTTT. Its protein is CASSQGQGYLGDTQYF.

This clonotype was picked up many times. The rearrangement uses TRBV30 and TRBJ1-3; no firm D call. V was shortened by 8 bases and J by 3 bases, with 14 bases between the two germline ends. The CDR3 covers 13 residues. From germline, CDR1 is GTSNPN and CDR2 SVGIG (reference sequence). The CDR3 bases are TGTGCCCAGATGCGGGGAAGTGGAAACACCATATATTTT. This encodes CAQMRGSGNTIYF.

This clonotype was found many times. This chain connects TRBV7-2 to TRBJ1-2; no definite D call. In germline, CDR1 is SGHTA, CDR2 FQGNSA. V gave up 2 bases and J gave up 4 bases, with 5 bases separating them. CDR3 length: 12 residues. CDR3 residues: CASSLYSYGYTF. The CDR3 coding sequence is TGTGCCAGCAGCTTATATTCCTATGGCTACACCTTC.

This clonotype appeared a few times. V is TRBV20-1 and J is TRBJ2-1; 7 nucleotides agree with TRBD2. The CDR3 runs 13 residues. Germline V lookup: CDR1 DFQATT, CDR2 SNEGSKA (reference sequence). The V and J ends lost 3 bases and 3 bases, in that order; junction bases with no gene match: 2. The CDR3 here is CSASGGFYNEQFF. For the CDR3, the DNA is TGCAGTGCTAGCGGGGGGTTCTACAATGAGCAGTTCTTC.

J is TRBJ2-3 and V is TRBV24-1; no reliable D call. The ends were cut back, 1 base at V and 7 bases at J, with 2 bases in the middle. The CDR3 runs 11 residues. Germline loops: CDR1 KGHDR, CDR2 SFDVKD. CDR3 amino acids: CATSDFYTQYF. The CDR3 nucleotides read TGTGCCACCAGTGATTTTTATACGCAGTATTTT.